Presented here are 10 T cell receptor beta chains from one specimen sequenced in a study of T cells in Graves' hyperthyroidism and ophthalmopathy. RNA transcripts yielded amplified TCR beta CDR3 regions. An initial round of RT-PCR targeting the TCR CDR3 relied on the HTBI primer set. TCRdb ran MiXCR on the multiplex PCR reads and lists one entry per CDR3 protein. This table holds 450,000 to 600,000 distinct CDR3 sequences, 15% to 20% found once. Sequenced material: blood. These receptors were collected from a man aged 40-49 years with Graves' ophthalmopathy.

This clonotype has more than one count but fewer than ten. The CDR3 DNA is TGCGCCAGCAGCCGGGGACTAGCGGGAGGTGACGGGGAGCTGTTTTTT. This translates into CASSRGLAGGDGELFF. V usage is TRBV5-1 and J usage is TRBJ2-2; 15 bases agree with TRBD2. The V segment lost 4 bases and the J segment 7 bases; nucleotides outside the gene matches: 5. This CDR3 is 16 amino acids long. The V gene's germline CDR1 is SGHRS and CDR2 YFSETQ.

This clonotype was recorded at least ten times. The DNA of the CDR3 is TGTGCCAGCAGCTTGTACAGGAGCAACACCGGGGAGCTGTTTTTT. Amino acids: CASSLYRSNTGELFF. This chain uses TRBV5-5 with TRBJ2-2; D possibly corresponds to TRBD1 (5 bases). CDR3 size: 15 residues. V lost 1 base and J lost 2, with 9 bases in between. Germline assignment: CDR1 SGHKS and CDR2 YYEKEE (reference sequence).

The CDR3 DNA sequence: TGTGCCAGCTCACTGGGACTAGAAGACGAGCAGTACTTC. Residues: CASSLGLEDEQYF. The chain uses TRBV18 and TRBJ2-7; the match to TRBD2 covers 8 bases. This CDR3 region has 13 residues. Unmatched junction bases numbered 4, after V lost 4 bases and J lost 5 bases. Germline loops: CDR1 KGHSH, CDR2 LQKENI.

This chain uses TRBV27 with TRBJ2-7, with D possibly matching TRBD2 (6 bases). Germline V gene sequence: CDR1 MNHEY, CDR2 SMNVEV (reference sequence). This CDR3 has 16 amino acids. V shed 2 bases and J shed 0 bases, with 14 bases lying between them. In DNA form, the CDR3 reads TGTGCCAGCAGTTTAACAGGCCGCGGGGCCTCCTACGAGCAGTACTTC. This codes for CASSLTGRGASYEQYF.

V gene TRBV5-1 combines with J gene TRBJ2-7; D is possibly TRBD1 or TRBD2 (5 bases each). CDR1 and CDR2 from the germline V gene are SGHRS and YFSETQ. Trimming removed 2 bases from V and 5 bases from J, with 14 bases in between. This CDR3 spans 14 amino acids. CDR3 coding DNA: TGCGCCAGCAGCTTCGGGGCGGGTAGTAACGAGCAGTACTTC. It translates to CASSFGAGSNEQYF.

This clonotype came up many times. This sequence joins TRBV18 and TRBJ1-1; 10 positions match TRBD1. V was pared by 2 bases and J by 6 bases, with 12 bases of the junction left unmatched. The germline CDR1 and CDR2 sequences are KGHSH and LQKENI. The CDR3 sequence is 17 residues long. Here the CDR3 reads CASSPIDRQGAGAEAFF. The CDR3 DNA reads as TGTGCCAGCTCACCAATCGACAGACAGGGGGCCGGCGCTGAAGCTTTCTTT.

The J gene is TRBJ2-1, the V gene TRBV19; 7 positions agree with TRBD2. Germline loops: CDR1 LNHDA, CDR2 SQIVND (reference sequence). Unmatched junction bases numbered 15, after V lost 7 bases and J lost 9 bases. This CDR3 is 15 amino acids long. As DNA, the CDR3 is TGTGCCAGTACCGAGGGGAGGGGACGACTGATTGAGCAGTTCTTC. It is translated as CASTEGRGRLIEQFF.

The table lists this clonotype with many counts. The V call is TRBV20-1, the J call TRBJ2-7; perhaps TRBD2 as D (6 bases). This CDR3 comprises 14 residues. From germline, CDR1 is DFQATT and CDR2 SNEGSKA (reference sequence). V was clipped by 6 bases and J by 7 bases, with 22 bases between them. In DNA form, the CDR3 reads TGCAGTGCCGGGGGTAGGGCGAAGCGGACAGAGCAGTACTTC. It yields the protein CSAGGRAKRTEQYF.

This clonotype was recorded many times. The chain combines TRBV28 with TRBJ2-7; 10 nucleotides align to TRBD2. J gave up 5 bases and V 8 bases, and 15 bases lay outside the gene matches. The length of the CDR3 is 16 residues. Germline V gene sequence: CDR1 MDHEN, CDR2 SYDVKM. The CDR3 protein is CASRETSGFRMHEQYF. The CDR3 coding sequence is TGTGCCAGCCGAGAGACTAGCGGGTTTCGGATGCACGAGCAGTACTTC. Full variable domain (rest looked up from reference TRBV28 and TRBJ2-7): DVKVTQSSRYLVKRTGEKVFLECVQDMDHENMFWYRQDPGLGLRLIYFSYDVKMKEKGDIPEGYSVSREKKERFSLILESASTNQTSMYLCASRETSGFRMHEQYFGPGTRLTVT.

The V and J genes are TRBV2 and TRBJ2-2; D remains ambiguous. The V end lost 4 bases, the J end lost 7 bases, and 10 bases lay between the germline ends. Germline V lookup: CDR1 SNHLY, CDR2 FYNNEI. The CDR3 contains 13 residues. CDR3 loop: CASSGIPGGELFF. The CDR3 DNA sequence: TGTGCCAGCAGTGGGATACCCGGCGGGGAGCTGTTTTTT.